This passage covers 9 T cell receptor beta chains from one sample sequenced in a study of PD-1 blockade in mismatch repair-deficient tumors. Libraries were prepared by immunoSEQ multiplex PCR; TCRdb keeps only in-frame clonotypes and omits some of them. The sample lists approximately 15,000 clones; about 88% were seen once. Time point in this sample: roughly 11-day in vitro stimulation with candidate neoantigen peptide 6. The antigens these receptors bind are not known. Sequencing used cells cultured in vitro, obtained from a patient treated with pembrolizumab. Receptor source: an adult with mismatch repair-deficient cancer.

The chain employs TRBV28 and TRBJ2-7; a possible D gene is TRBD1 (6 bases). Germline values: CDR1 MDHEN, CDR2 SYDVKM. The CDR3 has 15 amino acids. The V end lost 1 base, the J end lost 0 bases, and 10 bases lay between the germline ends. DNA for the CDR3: TGTGCCAGCAGTTTATTAGGGGGACCCTCCTACGAGCAGTACTTC. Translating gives CASSLLGGPSYEQYF.

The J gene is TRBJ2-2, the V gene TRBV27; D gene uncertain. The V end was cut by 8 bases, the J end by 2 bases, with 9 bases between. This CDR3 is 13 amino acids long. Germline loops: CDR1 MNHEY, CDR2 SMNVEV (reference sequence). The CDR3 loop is CASGYQNTGELFF. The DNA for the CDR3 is TGTGCCAGCGGTTATCAAAACACCGGGGAGCTGTTTTTT.

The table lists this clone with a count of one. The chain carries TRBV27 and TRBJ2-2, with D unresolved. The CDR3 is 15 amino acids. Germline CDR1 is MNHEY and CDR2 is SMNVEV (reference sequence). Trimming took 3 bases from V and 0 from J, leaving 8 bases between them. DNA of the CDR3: TGTGCCAGCAGTTTCGGACGGCCGAACACCGGGGAGCTGTTTTTT. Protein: CASSFGRPNTGELFF.

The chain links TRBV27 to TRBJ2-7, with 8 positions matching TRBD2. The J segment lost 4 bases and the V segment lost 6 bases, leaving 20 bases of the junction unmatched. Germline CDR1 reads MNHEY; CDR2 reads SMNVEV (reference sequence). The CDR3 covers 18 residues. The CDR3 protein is CASSSLGPVTGGPYEQYF. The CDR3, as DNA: TGTGCCAGCAGCTCACTGGGGCCAGTTACGGGAGGGCCGTACGAGCAGTACTTC.

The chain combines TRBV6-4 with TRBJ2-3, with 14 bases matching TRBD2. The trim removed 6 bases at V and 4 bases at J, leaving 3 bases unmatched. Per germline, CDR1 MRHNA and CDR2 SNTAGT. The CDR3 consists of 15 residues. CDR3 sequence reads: CASSRLAGGPDTQYF. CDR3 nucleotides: TGTGCCAGCAGCCGACTAGCGGGAGGGCCAGATACGCAGTATTTT.

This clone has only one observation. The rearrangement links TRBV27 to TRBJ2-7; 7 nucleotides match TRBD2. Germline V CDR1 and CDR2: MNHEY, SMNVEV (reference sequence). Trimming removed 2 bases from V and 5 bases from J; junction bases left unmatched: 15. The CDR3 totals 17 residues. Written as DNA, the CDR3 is TGTGCCAGCAGTTTAGGAGGTAGCGGGTCTAGGTTCCACGAGCAGTACTTC. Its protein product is CASSLGGSGSRFHEQYF.

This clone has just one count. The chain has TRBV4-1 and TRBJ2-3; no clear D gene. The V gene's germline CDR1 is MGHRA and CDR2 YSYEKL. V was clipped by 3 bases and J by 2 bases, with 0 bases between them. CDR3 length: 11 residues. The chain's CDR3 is CASSHTDTQYF. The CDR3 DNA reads TGCGCCAGCAGCCACACAGATACGCAGTATTTT.

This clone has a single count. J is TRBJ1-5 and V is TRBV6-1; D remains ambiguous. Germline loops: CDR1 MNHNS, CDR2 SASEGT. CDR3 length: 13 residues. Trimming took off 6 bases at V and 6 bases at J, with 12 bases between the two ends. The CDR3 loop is CASRDTSGQPQHF. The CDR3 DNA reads TGTGCCAGCAGAGACACCTCTGGTCAGCCCCAGCATTTT.

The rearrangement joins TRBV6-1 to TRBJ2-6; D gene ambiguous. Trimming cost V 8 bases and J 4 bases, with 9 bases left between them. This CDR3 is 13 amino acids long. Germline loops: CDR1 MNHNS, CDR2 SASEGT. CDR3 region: CASLRAGANVLTF. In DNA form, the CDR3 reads TGTGCCAGCTTAAGGGCCGGGGCCAACGTCCTGACTTTC.